This note documents a single T cell receptor (beta chain) sequence. This sample was taken from a study of control samples from healthy donors and cancer patients. V shed 4 bases, J shed 6 bases, and the junction held 6 bases outside the gene matches. Germline V gives CDR1 SGHRS, CDR2 YFSETQ. The CDR3 has 14 residues. The protocol was immunoSEQ multiplex PCR, while the TCRdb copy is restricted to in-frame clones and leaves out a portion. The table includes 65,000 to 80,000 clones, about 87% detected once. The chain couples TRBV5-1 to TRBJ2-1; 8 positions match TRBD1. What was sequenced was PBMCs. This sequence originates from a woman in her sixties with head and neck cancer. This chain's CDR3 is CASSADRAGNEQFF. Here the CDR3 DNA reads TGCGCCAGCAGCGCGGACAGGGCCGGCAATGAGCAGTTCTTC.